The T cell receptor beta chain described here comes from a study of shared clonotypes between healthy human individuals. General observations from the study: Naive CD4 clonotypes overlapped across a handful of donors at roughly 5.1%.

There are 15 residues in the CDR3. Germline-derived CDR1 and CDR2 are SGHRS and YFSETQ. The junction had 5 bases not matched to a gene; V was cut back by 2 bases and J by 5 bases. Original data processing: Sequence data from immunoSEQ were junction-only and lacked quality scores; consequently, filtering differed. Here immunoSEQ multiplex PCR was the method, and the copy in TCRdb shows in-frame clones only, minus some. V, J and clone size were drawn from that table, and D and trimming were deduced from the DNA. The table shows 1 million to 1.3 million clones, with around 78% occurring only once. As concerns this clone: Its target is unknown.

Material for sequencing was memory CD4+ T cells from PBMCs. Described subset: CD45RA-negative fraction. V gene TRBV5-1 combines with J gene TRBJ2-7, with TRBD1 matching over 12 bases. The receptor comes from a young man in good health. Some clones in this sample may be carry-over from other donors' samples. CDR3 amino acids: CASSFAGQGANEQYF. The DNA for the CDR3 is TGCGCCAGCAGCTTCGCGGGACAGGGGGCCAACGAGCAGTACTTC.